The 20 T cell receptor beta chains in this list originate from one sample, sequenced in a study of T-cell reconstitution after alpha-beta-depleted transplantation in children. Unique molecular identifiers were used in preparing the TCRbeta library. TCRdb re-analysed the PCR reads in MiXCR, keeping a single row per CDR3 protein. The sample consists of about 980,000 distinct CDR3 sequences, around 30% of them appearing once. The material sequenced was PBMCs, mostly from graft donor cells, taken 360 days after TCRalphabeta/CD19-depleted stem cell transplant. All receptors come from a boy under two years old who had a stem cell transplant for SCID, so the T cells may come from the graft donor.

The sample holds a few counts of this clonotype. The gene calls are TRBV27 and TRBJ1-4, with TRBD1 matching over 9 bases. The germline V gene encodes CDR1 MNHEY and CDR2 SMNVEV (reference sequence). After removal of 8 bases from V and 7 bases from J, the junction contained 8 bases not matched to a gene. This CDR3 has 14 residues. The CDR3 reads CASGLQGAIEKLFF. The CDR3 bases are TGTGCCAGCGGACTACAGGGGGCCATTGAAAAACTGTTTTTT.

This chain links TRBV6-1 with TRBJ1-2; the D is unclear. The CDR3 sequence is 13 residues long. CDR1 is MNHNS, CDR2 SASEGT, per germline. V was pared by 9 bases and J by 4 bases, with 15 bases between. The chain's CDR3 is CASFSRGGYGYTF. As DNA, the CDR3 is TGTGCCAGTTTTTCCCGGGGTGGCTATGGCTACACCTTC.

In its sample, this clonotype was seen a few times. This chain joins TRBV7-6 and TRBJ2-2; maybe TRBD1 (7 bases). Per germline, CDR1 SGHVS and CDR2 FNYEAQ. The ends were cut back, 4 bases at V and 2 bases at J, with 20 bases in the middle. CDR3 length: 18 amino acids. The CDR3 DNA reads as TGTGCCAGCAGCTCCGCTGTGGGGGGACAGCCCAACACCGGGGAGCTGTTTTTT. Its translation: CASSSAVGGQPNTGELFF.

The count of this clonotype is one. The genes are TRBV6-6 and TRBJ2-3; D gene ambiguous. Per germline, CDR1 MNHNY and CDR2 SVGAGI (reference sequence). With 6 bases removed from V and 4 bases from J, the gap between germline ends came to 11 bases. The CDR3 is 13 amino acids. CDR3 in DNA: TGTGCCAGCAGGGCCCAGGCCCCAGATACGCAGTATTTT. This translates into CASRAQAPDTQYF.

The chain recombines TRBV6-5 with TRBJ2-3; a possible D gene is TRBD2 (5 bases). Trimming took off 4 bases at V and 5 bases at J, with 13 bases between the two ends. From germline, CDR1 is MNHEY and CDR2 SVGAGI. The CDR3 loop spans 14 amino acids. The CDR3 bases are TGTGCCAGCAGTTCCCGGACCCGGGGAGATACGCAGTATTTT. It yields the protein CASSSRTRGDTQYF.

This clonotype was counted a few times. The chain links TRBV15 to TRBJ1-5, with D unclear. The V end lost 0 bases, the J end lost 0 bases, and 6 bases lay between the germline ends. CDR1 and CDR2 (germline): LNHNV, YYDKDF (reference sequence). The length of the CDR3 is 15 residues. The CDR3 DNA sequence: TGTGCCACCAGCAGAGACATGATTAGCAATCAGCCCCAGCATTTT. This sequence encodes CATSRDMISNQPQHF.

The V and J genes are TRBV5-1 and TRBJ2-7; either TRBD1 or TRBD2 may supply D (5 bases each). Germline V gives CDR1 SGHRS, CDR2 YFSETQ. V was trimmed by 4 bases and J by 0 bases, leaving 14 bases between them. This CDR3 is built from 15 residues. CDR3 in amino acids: CASSIRGLSSYEQYF. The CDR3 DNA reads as TGCGCCAGCAGCATCCGGGGCCTTAGCTCCTACGAGCAGTACTTC.

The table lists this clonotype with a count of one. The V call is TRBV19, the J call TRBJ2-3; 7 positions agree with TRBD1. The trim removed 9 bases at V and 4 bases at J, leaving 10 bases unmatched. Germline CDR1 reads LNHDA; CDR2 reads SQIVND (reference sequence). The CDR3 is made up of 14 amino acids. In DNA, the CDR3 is TGTGCCAGCGCCTTGAGGGGGCCTGCAGATACGCAGTATTTT. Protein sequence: CASALRGPADTQYF. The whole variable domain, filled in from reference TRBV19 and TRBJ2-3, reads DGGITQSPKYLFRKEGQNVTLSCEQNLNHDAMYWYRQDPGQGLRLIYYSQIVNDFQKGDIAEGYSVSREKKESFPLTVTSAQKNPTAFYLCASALRGPADTQYFGPGTRLTVL.

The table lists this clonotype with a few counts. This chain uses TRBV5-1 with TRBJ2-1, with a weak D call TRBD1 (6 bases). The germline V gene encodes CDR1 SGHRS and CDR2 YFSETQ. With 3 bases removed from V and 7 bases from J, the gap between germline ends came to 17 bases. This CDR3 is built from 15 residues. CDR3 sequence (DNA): TGCGCCAGCAGCTCTCCCGGGACACCTTCTAATGAGCAGTTCTTC. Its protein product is CASSSPGTPSNEQFF.

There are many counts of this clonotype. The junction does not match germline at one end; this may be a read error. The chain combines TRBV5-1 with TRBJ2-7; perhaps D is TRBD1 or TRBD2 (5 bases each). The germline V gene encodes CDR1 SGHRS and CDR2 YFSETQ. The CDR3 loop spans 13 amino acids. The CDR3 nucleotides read TGTGCCAGCAGCCTAGGGACGGTCTACGAGCAGTACTTC. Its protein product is CASSLGTVYEQYF.

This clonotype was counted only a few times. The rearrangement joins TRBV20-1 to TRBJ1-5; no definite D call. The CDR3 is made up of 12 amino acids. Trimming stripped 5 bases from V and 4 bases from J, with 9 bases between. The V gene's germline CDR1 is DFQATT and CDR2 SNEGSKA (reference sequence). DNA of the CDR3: TGCAGTGCTCGGGAAGCGAATCAGCCCCAGCATTTT. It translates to CSAREANQPQHF.

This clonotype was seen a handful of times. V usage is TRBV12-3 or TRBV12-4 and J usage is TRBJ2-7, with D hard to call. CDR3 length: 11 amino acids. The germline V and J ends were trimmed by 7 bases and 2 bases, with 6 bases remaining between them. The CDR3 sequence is CASTQAYEQYF. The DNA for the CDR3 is TGTGCCAGCACTCAGGCCTACGAGCAGTACTTC.

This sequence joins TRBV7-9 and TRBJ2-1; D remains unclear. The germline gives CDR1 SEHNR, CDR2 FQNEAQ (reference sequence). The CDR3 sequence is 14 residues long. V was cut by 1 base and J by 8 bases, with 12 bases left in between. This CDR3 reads CASSLGAPSHEQFF. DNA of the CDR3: TGTGCCAGCAGCTTAGGGGCGCCGTCCCATGAGCAGTTCTTC.

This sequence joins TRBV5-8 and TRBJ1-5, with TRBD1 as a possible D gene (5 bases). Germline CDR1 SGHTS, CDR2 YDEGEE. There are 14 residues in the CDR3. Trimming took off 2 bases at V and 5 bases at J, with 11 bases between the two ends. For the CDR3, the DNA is TGTGCCAGCAGCTTCTACACAGGCTATCAGCCCCAGCATTTT. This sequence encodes CASSFYTGYQPQHF.

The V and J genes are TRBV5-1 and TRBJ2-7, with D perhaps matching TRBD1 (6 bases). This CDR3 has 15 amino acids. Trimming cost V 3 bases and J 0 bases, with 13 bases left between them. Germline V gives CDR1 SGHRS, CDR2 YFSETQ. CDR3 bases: TGCGCCAGCAGCTCGGACCAGGGGATCTCCTACGAGCAGTACTTC. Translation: CASSSDQGISYEQYF.

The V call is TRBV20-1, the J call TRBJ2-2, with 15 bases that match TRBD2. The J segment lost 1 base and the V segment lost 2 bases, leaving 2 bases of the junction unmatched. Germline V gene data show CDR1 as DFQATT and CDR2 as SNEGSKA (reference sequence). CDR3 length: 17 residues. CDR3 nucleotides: TGCAGTGCTAGAAAGGGACTAGCGGGGGGGAACACCGGGGAGCTGTTTTTT. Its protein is CSARKGLAGGNTGELFF.

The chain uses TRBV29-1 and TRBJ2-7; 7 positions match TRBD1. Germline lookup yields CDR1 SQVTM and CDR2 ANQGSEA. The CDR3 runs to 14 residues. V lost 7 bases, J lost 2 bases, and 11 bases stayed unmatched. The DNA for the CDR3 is TGCAGCGCTGGACCGGGACAGTACCCCTACGAGCAGTACTTC. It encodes CSAGPGQYPYEQYF.

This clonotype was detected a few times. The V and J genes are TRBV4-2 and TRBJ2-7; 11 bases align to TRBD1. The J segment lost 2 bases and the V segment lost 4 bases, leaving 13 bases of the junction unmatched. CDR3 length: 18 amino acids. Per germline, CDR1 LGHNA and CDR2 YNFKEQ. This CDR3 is CASSPLDRGPPDPYEQYF. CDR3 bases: TGTGCCAGCAGCCCCCTGGACAGGGGGCCCCCAGACCCCTACGAGCAGTACTTC.

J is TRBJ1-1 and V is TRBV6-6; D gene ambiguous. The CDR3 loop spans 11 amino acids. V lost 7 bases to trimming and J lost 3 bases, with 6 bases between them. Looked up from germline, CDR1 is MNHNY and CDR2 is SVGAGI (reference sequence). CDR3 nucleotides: TGTGCCAGCATCCCGTACACTGAAGCTTTCTTT. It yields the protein CASIPYTEAFF.

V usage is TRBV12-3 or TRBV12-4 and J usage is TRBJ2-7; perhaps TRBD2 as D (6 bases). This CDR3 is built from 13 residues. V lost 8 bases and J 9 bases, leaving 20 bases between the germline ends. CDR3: CASHGGQGSGQYF. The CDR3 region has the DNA TGTGCCAGCCACGGGGGTCAGGGCTCGGGGCAGTACTTC.